This T cell receptor beta chain derives from a study of neurological immune-mediated disorders. The sample's time point: longitudinal time-point 1 (baseline). It was from 2 million PBMCs stored at -80 C that the unsorted libraries were obtained. This clonotype was seen at least ten times. From the 5' RACE reads, TCRdb called clonotypes with MiXCR, one entry per CDR3 protein. The sample shows about 49,000 distinct CDR3 sequences, about 9% of them seen only once. CDR3 length equals 14 residues. The germline V gene has CDR1 SEHNR and CDR2 FQNEAQ (reference sequence). Trimming pared 4 bases from V and 2 bases from J, leaving 11 bases between.

The V gene is TRBV7-9, the J gene TRBJ2-5, with no clear D. This clonotype was obtained from a middle-aged woman in good health. Input material: PBMCs. CDR3 DNA: TGTGCCAGCAGCTCGTCCACTGGGCAAGAGACCCAGTACTTC. Translated, it gives CASSSSTGQETQYF.